A single sample is the source of the 17 T cell receptor beta chains below, sequenced in a study of metastatic and nonmetastatic thyroid tumors. TCRdb called clones again from the PCR reads with MiXCR. The sample holds around 19,000 clones; about 33% are singletons and the top ten take more than 8%. The entire patient cohort was treatment-naive prior to thyroid surgery. The sequenced sample consisted of tumor tissue. All receptors derive from a male donor with papillary thyroid cancer or a benign thyroid nodule (not recorded which). Some clones in this sample may be carry-over from other donors' samples.

This clone appeared many times. The chain couples TRBV19 to TRBJ1-4; D unclear. Germline CDR1 and CDR2: LNHDA and SQIVND (reference sequence). The V end was cut by 11 bases, the J end by 5 bases, with 15 bases between. The CDR3 totals 13 residues. The CDR3 DNA reads as TGTGCCGGTAACGGTGCAGGAAATGAAAAACTGTTTTTT. Its translation: CAGNGAGNEKLFF.

The gene calls are TRBV11-1 and TRBJ2-3, with D perhaps TRBD2 (6 bases). V dropped 5 bases and J dropped 5 bases, with 14 bases sitting between them. This CDR3 spans 14 amino acids. Looked up from germline, CDR1 is SGHAT and CDR2 is FQDESV (reference sequence). The CDR3 here is CASSPGTPGDTQYF. The CDR3 DNA reads TGTGCCAGCAGCCCCGGGACTCCCGGAGATACGCAGTATTTT.

The V gene is TRBV27, the J gene TRBJ2-3; perhaps TRBD2 as D (5 bases). V was shortened by 3 bases and J by 5 bases, with 9 bases between the two germline ends. This CDR3 has 13 residues. Germline-derived CDR1 and CDR2 are MNHEY and SMNVEV (reference sequence). This CDR3 reads CASSFAGGDTQYF. The CDR3 coding sequence is TGTGCCAGCAGTTTCGCGGGCGGAGATACGCAGTATTTT.

This clone was counted at least ten times. Other DNA sequences in this specimen translate into the identical CDR3. The chain recombines TRBV28 with TRBJ1-2, with 11 bases matching TRBD1. Germline loops: CDR1 MDHEN, CDR2 SYDVKM. This CDR3 is built from 16 residues. V lost 8 bases, J lost 4 bases, and 12 bases stayed unmatched. The CDR3 nucleotides are TGTGCCAGCCACCGTCCGGGACAGGGGGGCTCCTATGGCTACACCTTC. Translating gives CASHRPGQGGSYGYTF.

A note on this clone: Germline is not matched at one junction end, which may reflect a read error. This chain joins TRBV5-1 and TRBJ2-6; 7 nucleotides line up with TRBD2. CDR1 is SGHRS and CDR2 is YFSETQ in the germline V gene. CDR3 length: 18 residues. CDR3 amino acids: CASTASLAVGPGASVLTF. In DNA, the CDR3 is TGCGCCAGCACCGCTTCCCTAGCGGTAGGCCCTGGGGCCAGCGTCCTGACTTTC. Using reference TRBV5-1 and TRBJ2-6 for the parts outside the CDR3, the full variable domain is KAGVTQTPRYLIKTRGQQVTLSCSPISGHRSVSWYQQTPGQGLQFLFEYFSETQRNKGNFPGRFSGRQFSNSRSEMNVSTLELGDSALYLCASTASLAVGPGASVLTFGAGSRLTVL.

This clone was picked up many times. The genes are TRBV6-5 and TRBJ1-5, with a possible D match to TRBD1 (6 bases). Trimming cost V 2 bases and J 9 bases, with 11 bases left between them. The CDR3 consists of 13 residues. Germline V gives CDR1 MNHEY, CDR2 SVGAGI. The DNA for the CDR3 is TGTGCCAGCAGTTACGAGGGGGGTGGGCCCCAGCATTTT. Protein sequence: CASSYEGGGPQHF.

Comment on this clone: This may be a read error: a much more frequent sequence differs by one nucleotide. The sample carries other DNA sequences with the same CDR3. The rearrangement links TRBV5-1 to TRBJ2-5; 8 bases are a match to TRBD2. The CDR3 is 15 amino acids. The germline V gene has CDR1 SGHRS and CDR2 YFSETQ. This CDR3 reads CTSSGLAGEEETQYF. In nucleotides, the CDR3 is TGCACCAGCAGCGGACTAGCTGGAGAAGAAGAGACCCAGTACTTC.

This clone is classed as medium-sized. The J gene is TRBJ2-2, the V gene TRBV5-1; D is unclear. Germline V lookup: CDR1 SGHRS, CDR2 YFSETQ. V lost 5 bases, J lost 1 base, and 3 bases lay in between. This CDR3 region has 12 residues. This CDR3 is CASRENTGELFF. DNA of the CDR3: TGCGCCAGCAGGGAGAACACCGGGGAGCTGTTTTTT.

This clone was counted between two and nine times. This rearrangement joins TRBV19 to TRBJ2-7, with TRBD1 as a possible D gene (5 bases). Between the trimmed V and J ends, which lost 4 bases and 6 bases, there was a span of 19 bases. The CDR3 is 15 residues long. CDR1 and CDR2 from the germline V gene are LNHDA and SQIVND (reference sequence). CDR3 amino acids: CASSNSVTVGREQYF. CDR3 bases: TGTGCCAGTAGTAATTCCGTGACAGTGGGCCGCGAGCAGTACTTC. The full variable domain, in which reference TRBV19 and TRBJ2-7 provide the parts outside the CDR3, is DGGITQSPKYLFRKEGQNVTLSCEQNLNHDAMYWYRQDPGQGLRLIYYSQIVNDFQKGDIAEGYSVSREKKESFPLTVTSAQKNPTAFYLCASSNSVTVGREQYFGPGTRLTVT.

The chain carries TRBV18 and TRBJ2-3; unclear D gene. Trimming took off 3 bases at V and 2 bases at J, with 6 bases between the two ends. CDR1 is KGHSH, CDR2 LQKENI, per germline. This CDR3 has 13 amino acids. The CDR3 reads CASSPGLTDTQYF. CDR3 nucleotide sequence: TGTGCCAGCTCACCTGGGCTCACAGATACGCAGTATTTT.

Only one count was recorded for this clone. The chain joins TRBV3-1 to TRBJ2-2; 8 bases are shared with TRBD2. With V trimmed by 4 bases and J by 4 bases, 5 bases remained unmatched. The CDR3 is 15 amino acids. CDR1 LGHDT and CDR2 YNNKEL come from the germline V gene (reference sequence). As DNA, the CDR3 is TGTGCCAGCAGCCCAGCGGGAGAGGTCACCGGGGAGCTGTTTTTT. This codes for CASSPAGEVTGELFF.

V and J are TRBV18 and TRBJ1-1; the D is unclear. Trimming pared 1 base from V and 1 base from J, leaving 10 bases between. Germline values: CDR1 KGHSH, CDR2 LQKENI. CDR3 length: 15 amino acids. CDR3 sequence (DNA): TGTGCCAGCTCACCACGAGGGTGGGGGAACACTGAAGCTTTCTTT. As protein: CASSPRGWGNTEAFF.

This clone was seen repeatedly, ten times or more. Within the sample, other DNA sequences also encode this same CDR3. The rearrangement joins TRBV25-1 to TRBJ2-2, with D perhaps TRBD1 (6 bases). Between the trimmed V and J ends, which lost 3 bases and 1 base, there was a span of 9 bases. CDR3 length equals 15 residues. Germline CDR1 MGHDK, CDR2 SYGVNS. CDR3 loop: CASSELQGNTGELFF. CDR3 sequence (DNA): TGTGCCAGCAGTGAGCTACAGGGGAACACCGGGGAGCTGTTTTTT. The variable domain in full, with the rest retrieved from reference TRBV25-1 and TRBJ2-2, is EADIYQTPRYLVIGTGKKITLECSQTMGHDKMYWYQQDPGMELHLIHYSYGVNSTEKGDLSSESTVSRIRTEHFPLTLESARPSHTSQYLCASSELQGNTGELFFGEGSRLTVL.

This clone was found many times. V usage is TRBV28 and J usage is TRBJ1-2; no reliable D call. V lost 5 bases and J 3 bases, leaving 7 bases between the germline ends. This CDR3 is 12 amino acids long. Germline lookup yields CDR1 MDHEN and CDR2 SYDVKM. The CDR3 region has the DNA TGTGCCAGCAGTCGCCTGGACTATGGCTACACCTTC. Amino acids: CASSRLDYGYTF.

V is TRBV2 and J is TRBJ2-7; D may be TRBD2 (6 bases). Per germline, CDR1 SNHLY and CDR2 FYNNEI. The V and J ends lost 0 bases and 1 base respectively, with 13 bases between them. The CDR3 has 16 amino acids. The CDR3 protein is CASSEAVSGKSYEQYF. The DNA for the CDR3 is TGTGCCAGCAGTGAAGCGGTTAGCGGAAAGTCCTACGAGCAGTACTTC.

Remarks on this clone: In the same sample, other DNA sequences code for this CDR3. This chain uses TRBV6-1 with TRBJ2-7; D gene unclear. V lost 8 bases and J 7 bases, leaving 15 bases between the germline ends. The CDR3 runs 12 residues. The germline CDR1 and CDR2 sequences are MNHNS and SASEGT. CDR3 sequence reads: CASGATGKEQYF. In DNA, the CDR3 is TGTGCCAGCGGTGCGACTGGAAAGGAGCAGTACTTC.

The CDR3 loop reads CASSPLSSVDTQYF. The CDR3 coding sequence is TGTGCCAGCAGCCCTCTATCTAGCGTTGATACGCAGTATTTT. The chain uses TRBV7-2 and TRBJ2-3, with D possibly being TRBD2 (6 bases). The CDR3 runs 14 residues. Looked up from germline, CDR1 is SGHTA and CDR2 is FQGNSA. V was clipped by 5 bases and J by 6 bases, with 15 bases between them.